A selection of T cell receptor beta chains follows, all from one sample in a study of cytomegalovirus exposure and HLA in healthy donors. The method was immunoSEQ multiplex PCR; TCRdb's version includes in-frame clones alone and lacks a portion of them. This table holds 150,000 to 200,000 clones, 70% to 90% found once. Material for sequencing was PBMCs. The receptors here all came from a woman aged 25 to 39 in good health and CMV-seronegative. The CDR3 runs from the conserved cysteine through the conserved F or W. The D gene is left open where the match is weak. Clone size is shown for a subset of rows, as once, few, many or a class of expanded clone.

j_gene: TRBJ2-2; d_gene: NA; abundance: many; v_gene: TRBV25-1; CDR3aa: CASSDERDTGELFF; CDR3nt: TGTGCCAGCAGTGATGAGAGGGACACCGGGGAGCTGTTTTTT
j_gene: TRBJ1-4; d_gene: NA; abundance: NA; v_gene: TRBV7-8; CDR3aa: CASSILRGPETTNEKLFF; CDR3nt: TGTGCCAGCAGCATCTTGCGGGGCCCCGAAACAACTAATGAAAAACTGTTTTTT
j_gene: TRBJ1-4; d_gene: NA; abundance: NA; v_gene: TRBV15; CDR3aa: CATSTLDRLATNEKLFF; CDR3nt: TGTGCCACCAGCACCCTCGACAGACTTGCAACTAATGAAAAACTGTTTTTT
j_gene: TRBJ2-1; d_gene: TRBD2; abundance: NA; v_gene: TRBV27; CDR3aa: CASSFLAGGLGNNEQFF; CDR3nt: TGTGCCAGCAGTTTTCTAGCGGGAGGACTCGGAAACAATGAGCAGTTCTTC
j_gene: TRBJ2-7; d_gene: NA; abundance: NA; v_gene: TRBV28; CDR3aa: CASSLKYEQYF; CDR3nt: TGTGCCAGCAGTTTAAAGTACGAGCAGTACTTC
j_gene: TRBJ2-3; d_gene: NA; abundance: NA; v_gene: TRBV7-9; CDR3aa: CASSLTDTQYF; CDR3nt: TGTGCCAGCAGCCTCACAGATACGCAGTATTTT
j_gene: TRBJ2-5; d_gene: TRBD2; abundance: NA; v_gene: TRBV7-8; CDR3aa: CASSRAGETQYF; CDR3nt: TGTGCCAGCAGTCGAGCGGGGGAGACCCAGTACTTC
j_gene: TRBJ2-7; d_gene: NA; abundance: NA; v_gene: TRBV15; CDR3aa: CATRDGAAYEQYF; CDR3nt: TGTGCCACCAGGGACGGGGCCGCGTACGAGCAGTACTTC
j_gene: TRBJ2-1; d_gene: NA; abundance: few; v_gene: TRBV30; CDR3aa: CACRVGEQFF; CDR3nt: TGTGCCTGTAGAGTAGGTGAGCAGTTCTTC
j_gene: TRBJ1-5; d_gene: NA; abundance: NA; v_gene: TRBV19; CDR3aa: CASLELAASEGNQPQHF; CDR3nt: TGTGCCAGTCTAGAACTTGCGGCCTCTGAAGGCAATCAGCCCCAGCATTTT
j_gene: TRBJ1-4; d_gene: TRBD1; abundance: NA; v_gene: TRBV9; CDR3aa: CASSPRPGQGTELFF; CDR3nt: TGTGCCAGCAGCCCCCGACCGGGACAGGGAACCGAACTGTTTTTT
j_gene: TRBJ1-2; d_gene: NA; abundance: NA; v_gene: TRBV27; CDR3aa: CASSFEGGPYGYTF; CDR3nt: TGTGCCAGCAGTTTTGAGGGGGGGCCCTATGGCTACACCTTC
j_gene: TRBJ1-4; d_gene: TRBD1; abundance: NA; v_gene: TRBV5-5; CDR3aa: CASSLVLTGGEKLFF; CDR3nt: TGTGCCAGCAGCTTGGTTTTGACAGGGGGGGAAAAACTGTTTTTT
j_gene: TRBJ2-7; d_gene: TRBD2; abundance: NA; v_gene: TRBV11-3; CDR3aa: CASSSRGAGGLSEQYF; CDR3nt: TGTGCCAGCAGCTCCCGGGGAGCGGGAGGGCTGAGTGAGCAGTACTTC
j_gene: TRBJ2-1; d_gene: TRBD2; abundance: NA; v_gene: TRBV4-2; CDR3aa: CASSPPTGTSEHNEQFF; CDR3nt: TGTGCCAGCAGCCCCCCTACTGGGACTAGCGAGCACAATGAGCAGTTCTTC
j_gene: TRBJ2-3; d_gene: NA; abundance: NA; v_gene: TRBV18; CDR3aa: CASSPLGGSDTQYF; CDR3nt: TGTGCCAGCTCACCACTAGGTGGGTCAGATACGCAGTATTTT
j_gene: TRBJ1-5; d_gene: TRBD1; abundance: NA; v_gene: TRBV7-2; CDR3aa: CASSFRRQGSNQPQHF; CDR3nt: TGTGCCAGCAGCTTCCGCCGACAGGGCAGCAATCAGCCCCAGCATTTT
j_gene: TRBJ2-3; d_gene: TRBD2; abundance: NA; v_gene: TRBV7-6; CDR3aa: CASSLVPLAGADTQYF; CDR3nt: TGTGCCAGCAGCTTAGTTCCACTAGCGGGAGCAGATACGCAGTATTTT
j_gene: TRBJ2-7; d_gene: NA; abundance: NA; v_gene: TRBV5-1; CDR3aa: CASSYYPGISYEQYF; CDR3nt: TGCGCCAGCAGCTACTACCCGGGGATCTCCTACGAGCAGTACTTC
j_gene: TRBJ2-6; d_gene: TRBD1; abundance: NA; v_gene: TRBV28; CDR3aa: CASSRDRVGASGANVLTF; CDR3nt: TGTGCCAGCAGTCGGGACAGGGTAGGGGCCTCTGGGGCCAACGTCCTGACTTTC
j_gene: TRBJ2-5; d_gene: TRBD2; abundance: once; v_gene: TRBV9; CDR3aa: CASAAGGETQYF; CDR3nt: TGTGCCAGCGCGGCGGGGGGTGAGACCCAGTACTTC
j_gene: TRBJ2-2; d_gene: NA; abundance: NA; v_gene: TRBV7-6; CDR3aa: CASSLVWQGGNTGELFF; CDR3nt: TGTGCCAGCAGCTTAGTTTGGCAGGGTGGTAACACCGGGGAGCTGTTTTTT
j_gene: TRBJ2-3; d_gene: NA; abundance: NA; v_gene: TRBV6-5; CDR3aa: CASSQSGWGSDTQYF; CDR3nt: TGTGCCAGCAGTCAGAGCGGGTGGGGTTCAGATACGCAGTATTTT
j_gene: TRBJ2-7; d_gene: NA; abundance: NA; v_gene: TRBV25-1; CDR3aa: CASSDYYEQYF; CDR3nt: TGTGCCAGCAGTGACTACTACGAGCAGTACTTC
j_gene: TRBJ2-1; d_gene: NA; abundance: NA; v_gene: TRBV7-9; CDR3aa: CASSPRGTRSYNEQFF; CDR3nt: TGTGCCAGCAGCCCCAGGGGGACTAGGTCCTACAATGAGCAGTTCTTC
j_gene: TRBJ1-6; d_gene: NA; abundance: NA; v_gene: TRBV2; CDR3aa: CASSPDRLNSPLHF; CDR3nt: TGTGCCAGCAGTCCGGACCGCTTGAATTCACCCCTCCACTTT
j_gene: TRBJ2-7; d_gene: NA; abundance: NA; v_gene: TRBV7-2; CDR3aa: CASSLTGMLYEQYF; CDR3nt: TGTGCCAGCAGCCTCACAGGGATGCTCTACGAGCAGTACTTC
j_gene: TRBJ2-3; d_gene: NA; abundance: NA; v_gene: TRBV14; CDR3aa: CASSQVVVGRTDTQYF; CDR3nt: TGTGCCAGCAGCCAAGTAGTTGTGGGCCGCACAGATACGCAGTATTTT
j_gene: TRBJ1-2; d_gene: NA; abundance: NA; v_gene: TRBV29-1; CDR3aa: CSVHSNSNPGYTF; CDR3nt: TGCAGCGTTCACAGCAATAGCAATCCTGGCTACACCTTC
j_gene: TRBJ2-7; d_gene: NA; abundance: NA; v_gene: TRBV29-1; CDR3aa: CSVEERSEQYF; CDR3nt: TGCAGCGTTGAAGAGCGATCTGAGCAGTACTTC